These T cell receptor beta chains were read from a single sample in a study of shared clonotypes between healthy human individuals. The table came from immunoSEQ multiplex PCR; TCRdb's copy has only in-frame clones and leaves some out. The data hold about 2 million clones, with approximately 95% observed a single time. Sequencing used naive CD8+ T cells sorted from blood. Receptors originate from a man aged 18 to 29 in good health. Each CDR3 is given with its conserved first and last residue. The D gene is left open where the match is weak. Rows give clone size only sometimes, using once, few, many, or a class for an expanded clone.

D gene: TRBD1; J gene: TRBJ2-7; clone size: -; V gene: TRBV15; CDR3 DNA: TGTGCCATCGGGACAGGCCTGACCTACGAGCAGTACTTC; CDR3 protein: CAIGTGLTYEQYF
D gene: TRBD1; J gene: TRBJ2-1; clone size: -; V gene: TRBV9; CDR3 DNA: TGTGCCAGCGACAGGGGCAATGAGCAGTTCTTC; CDR3 protein: CASDRGNEQFF
D gene: -; J gene: TRBJ2-1; clone size: -; V gene: TRBV28; CDR3 DNA: TGTGCCAGCAGCTCCACCTCCGGAAACTACAATGAGCAGTTCTTC; CDR3 protein: CASSSTSGNYNEQFF
D gene: TRBD1; J gene: TRBJ2-7; clone size: -; V gene: TRBV7-9; CDR3 DNA: TGTGCCAGCAGCTTAGGGACAGGGAGCTCCTACGAGCAGTACTTC; CDR3 protein: CASSLGTGSSYEQYF
D gene: -; J gene: TRBJ2-7; clone size: -; V gene: TRBV4-1; CDR3 DNA: TGCGCCAGCAGCCCCCTCCTCAGTGGGCAAGGCTCCTACGAGCAGTACTTC; CDR3 protein: CASSPLLSGQGSYEQYF
D gene: TRBD2; J gene: TRBJ2-7; clone size: -; V gene: TRBV5-5; CDR3 DNA: TGTGCCAGCAGCTTAGGACTAGTTTCCGAGCAGTACTTC; CDR3 protein: CASSLGLVSEQYF
D gene: TRBD2; J gene: TRBJ2-5; clone size: -; V gene: TRBV5-6; CDR3 DNA: TGTGCCAGCAGTTTCCCGGGCGGGGGGATGGAGACCCAGTACTTC; CDR3 protein: CASSFPGGGMETQYF
D gene: -; J gene: TRBJ2-7; clone size: few; V gene: TRBV2; CDR3 DNA: TGTGCCAGCAGTGATTCTGGGTACGAGCAGTACTTC; CDR3 protein: CASSDSGYEQYF
D gene: TRBD2; J gene: TRBJ2-5; clone size: -; V gene: TRBV9; CDR3 DNA: TGTGCCAGCAGCGTAGCCCTTAGCGGGGGGTGGGAGACCCAGTACTTC; CDR3 protein: CASSVALSGGWETQYF
D gene: TRBD1; J gene: TRBJ1-4; clone size: -; V gene: TRBV7-8; CDR3 DNA: TGTGCCAGCAGCCCCCGGACAGGAATTAATGAAAAACTGTTTTTT; CDR3 protein: CASSPRTGINEKLFF
D gene: TRBD1; J gene: TRBJ2-1; clone size: -; V gene: TRBV11-2; CDR3 DNA: TGTGCCAGCAGCTTAGAGGGACAGGGGGTGAATGAGCAGTTCTTC; CDR3 protein: CASSLEGQGVNEQFF
D gene: TRBD1; J gene: TRBJ1-1; clone size: -; V gene: TRBV10-3; CDR3 DNA: TGTGCCATCAGGAGGGGACAGGGAACGAACACTGAAGCTTTCTTT; CDR3 protein: CAIRRGQGTNTEAFF
D gene: -; J gene: TRBJ1-5; clone size: -; V gene: TRBV5-4; CDR3 DNA: TGTGCCAGCAGCTTGGGGGACGGTAGCAATCAGCCCCAGCATTTT; CDR3 protein: CASSLGDGSNQPQHF
D gene: -; J gene: TRBJ1-1; clone size: -; V gene: TRBV7-8; CDR3 DNA: TGTGCCAGCAGCTTAGCCCAGGGTGGCACTGAAGCTTTCTTT; CDR3 protein: CASSLAQGGTEAFF
D gene: -; J gene: TRBJ1-4; clone size: few; V gene: TRBV7-9; CDR3 DNA: TGTGCCAGCAGTCATAATGAAAAACTGTTTTTT; CDR3 protein: CASSHNEKLFF
D gene: TRBD2; J gene: TRBJ2-7; clone size: -; V gene: TRBV28; CDR3 DNA: TGTGCCAGCAGTTCACTAGCGGGGTTCCCTAGAGAGCAGTACTTC; CDR3 protein: CASSSLAGFPREQYF
D gene: TRBD1; J gene: TRBJ1-6; clone size: -; V gene: TRBV11-3; CDR3 DNA: TGTGCCAGCATTATATCCGGGACAGGCTATAATTCACCCCTCCACTTT; CDR3 protein: CASIISGTGYNSPLHF
D gene: -; J gene: TRBJ1-1; clone size: -; V gene: TRBV6-1; CDR3 DNA: TGTGCCAGCAGGGGGGGTCGTCATTTCACTGAAGCTTTCTTT; CDR3 protein: CASRGGRHFTEAFF
D gene: -; J gene: TRBJ1-5; clone size: -; V gene: TRBV6-1; CDR3 DNA: TGTGCCAGCAGTGATTGGGATCAGCCCCAGCATTTT; CDR3 protein: CASSDWDQPQHF
D gene: -; J gene: TRBJ2-5; clone size: -; V gene: TRBV6-5; CDR3 DNA: TGTGCCAGCAGTTACTCCAGGGTGGGGGAGACCCAGTACTTC; CDR3 protein: CASSYSRVGETQYF
D gene: TRBD2; J gene: TRBJ2-1; clone size: -; V gene: TRBV9; CDR3 DNA: TGTGCCAGCAGCACCCCACTAGCGGGAGGGTCGGGTTACTCCTACAATGAGCAGTTCTTC; CDR3 protein: CASSTPLAGGSGYSYNEQFF
D gene: TRBD1; J gene: TRBJ2-3; clone size: once; V gene: TRBV4-1; CDR3 DNA: TGCGCCAGCAGCCAAGATGGGGAAGGGACAGGGAGCGCAGATACGCAGTATTTT; CDR3 protein: CASSQDGEGTGSADTQYF
D gene: TRBD1; J gene: TRBJ2-7; clone size: once; V gene: TRBV19; CDR3 DNA: TGTGCCAGTAGTCTCGACAGGGAAGGGGACTACGAGCAGTACTTC; CDR3 protein: CASSLDREGDYEQYF
D gene: TRBD1; J gene: TRBJ1-3; clone size: -; V gene: TRBV9; CDR3 DNA: TGTGCCAGCAGCGAGATCGACAGGGCTTTATTCTCTGGAAACACCATATATTTT; CDR3 protein: CASSEIDRALFSGNTIYF
D gene: -; J gene: TRBJ2-3; clone size: -; V gene: TRBV9; CDR3 DNA: TGTGCCAGCAGCGTAGTAGGGTTGGGAGATACGCAGTATTTT; CDR3 protein: CASSVVGLGDTQYF
D gene: TRBD1; J gene: TRBJ2-5; clone size: -; V gene: TRBV2; CDR3 DNA: TGTGCCAGCGGGGACAGGGACGAGACCCAGTACTTC; CDR3 protein: CASGDRDETQYF
D gene: -; J gene: TRBJ2-5; clone size: -; V gene: TRBV2; CDR3 DNA: TGTGCCAGCAACCCGGGACCCCGCTCGGAGACCCAGTACTTC; CDR3 protein: CASNPGPRSETQYF
D gene: TRBD2; J gene: TRBJ2-1; clone size: once; V gene: TRBV4-2; CDR3 DNA: TGTGCCAGCAGCCAAGAGTCGACTAGCGGGGGGAACAATGAGCAGTTCTTC; CDR3 protein: CASSQESTSGGNNEQFF
D gene: TRBD2; J gene: TRBJ2-3; clone size: -; V gene: TRBV27; CDR3 DNA: TGTGCCAGCAGTTTAAGCGGGGGGTATAGCACAGATACGCAGTATTTT; CDR3 protein: CASSLSGGYSTDTQYF
D gene: -; J gene: TRBJ2-7; clone size: -; V gene: TRBV25-1; CDR3 DNA: TGTGCCAGCAGCGGCGGCTACGAGCAGTACTTC; CDR3 protein: CASSGGYEQYF
D gene: -; J gene: TRBJ2-7; clone size: -; V gene: TRBV27; CDR3 DNA: TGTGCCAGCAGTTTGGGGGCCGGGACTTTGACCTACGAGCAGTACTTC; CDR3 protein: CASSLGAGTLTYEQYF
D gene: -; J gene: TRBJ1-2; clone size: -; V gene: TRBV27; CDR3 DNA: TGTGCCAGCAGCCTAGCGGGAGACTATGGCTACACCTTC; CDR3 protein: CASSLAGDYGYTF
D gene: -; J gene: TRBJ2-7; clone size: -; V gene: TRBV9; CDR3 DNA: TGTGCCAGCAGCGTAGGAACTCCCACCTACGAGCAGTACTTC; CDR3 protein: CASSVGTPTYEQYF
D gene: TRBD1; J gene: TRBJ2-7; clone size: -; V gene: TRBV27; CDR3 DNA: TGTGCCAGCAGTTTTGACAGGGGGACCTACGAGCAGTACTTC; CDR3 protein: CASSFDRGTYEQYF
D gene: -; J gene: TRBJ2-2; clone size: -; V gene: TRBV28; CDR3 DNA: TGTGCCAGCAGTTTATTACTCGTACCTACCGGGGAGCTGTTTTTT; CDR3 protein: CASSLLLVPTGELFF
D gene: TRBD2; J gene: TRBJ2-5; clone size: once; V gene: TRBV5-1; CDR3 DNA: TGCGCCAGCAGCTTGGGCTGGGGACTAGCGGGTGAGACCCAGTACTTC; CDR3 protein: CASSLGWGLAGETQYF
D gene: -; J gene: TRBJ2-7; clone size: -; V gene: TRBV27; CDR3 DNA: TGTGCCAGCGGATACAGAGACTCCTACGAGCAGTACTTC; CDR3 protein: CASGYRDSYEQYF
D gene: -; J gene: TRBJ1-1; clone size: -; V gene: TRBV10-3; CDR3 DNA: TGTGCCATCAGTGAGTCTGACAACCTGAACACTGAAGCTTTCTTT; CDR3 protein: CAISESDNLNTEAFF
D gene: TRBD2; J gene: TRBJ2-3; clone size: -; V gene: TRBV9; CDR3 DNA: TGTGCCAGCAGCGTAGGAGCGGGAGGGGCAGATACGCAGTATTTT; CDR3 protein: CASSVGAGGADTQYF
D gene: -; J gene: TRBJ1-1; clone size: -; V gene: TRBV14; CDR3 DNA: TGTGCCAGCAGCCAAGGTTCCGGGGCAGCTTTCTTT; CDR3 protein: CASSQGSGAAFF
D gene: -; J gene: TRBJ2-7; clone size: -; V gene: TRBV6-5; CDR3 DNA: TGTGCCAGCAGTTACGGGGGCGAATCGGACGAGCAGTACTTC; CDR3 protein: CASSYGGESDEQYF
D gene: TRBD2; J gene: TRBJ2-3; clone size: -; V gene: TRBV7-2; CDR3 DNA: TGTGCCACCGGGGGGAGCACAGATACGCAGTATTTT; CDR3 protein: CATGGSTDTQYF